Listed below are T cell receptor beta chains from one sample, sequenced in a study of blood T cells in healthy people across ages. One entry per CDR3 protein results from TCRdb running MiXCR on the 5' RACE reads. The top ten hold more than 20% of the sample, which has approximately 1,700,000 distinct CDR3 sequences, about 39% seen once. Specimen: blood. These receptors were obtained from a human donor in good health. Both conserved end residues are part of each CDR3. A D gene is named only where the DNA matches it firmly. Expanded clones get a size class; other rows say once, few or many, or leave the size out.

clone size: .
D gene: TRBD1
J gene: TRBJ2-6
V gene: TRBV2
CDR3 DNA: TGTGCCAGCCGTGTACAGGGGCCAAGCTCTGGGGCCAACGTCCTGACTTTC
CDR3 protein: CASRVQGPSSGANVLTF

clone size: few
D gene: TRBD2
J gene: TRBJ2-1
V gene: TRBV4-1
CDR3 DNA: TGCGCCAGCAGCCTCTTTAGCGGGGGGGAAGGGGAGCAGTTCTTC
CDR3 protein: CASSLFSGGEGEQFF

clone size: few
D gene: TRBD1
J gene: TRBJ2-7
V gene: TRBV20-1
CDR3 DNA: TGCAGTGCTAGGTACAGGGGATGGACCTACGAGCAGTACTTC
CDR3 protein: CSARYRGWTYEQYF

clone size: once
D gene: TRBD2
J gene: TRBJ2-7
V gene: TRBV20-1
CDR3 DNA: TGCAGTGCTAGAGACCCCACTAGCGGGGGACCCTACGAGCAGTACTTC
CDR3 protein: CSARDPTSGGPYEQYF

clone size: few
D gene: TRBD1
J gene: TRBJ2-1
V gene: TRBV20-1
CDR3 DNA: TGCAGTGCTAGTCCCCGGGACAGGGGACCCAATGAGCAGTTCTTC
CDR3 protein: CSASPRDRGPNEQFF

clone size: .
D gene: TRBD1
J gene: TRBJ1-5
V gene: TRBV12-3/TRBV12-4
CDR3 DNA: TGTGCCAGCAGGCCCACAGGGGACAGTCAGCCCCAGCATTTT
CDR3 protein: CASRPTGDSQPQHF

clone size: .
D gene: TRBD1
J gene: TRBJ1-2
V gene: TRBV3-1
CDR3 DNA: TGTGCCAGCAGCCGAACCGGACAGGACAACTATGGCTACACCTTC
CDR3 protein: CASSRTGQDNYGYTF

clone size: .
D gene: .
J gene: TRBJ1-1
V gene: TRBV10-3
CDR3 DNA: TGTGCCATCAGTGAAACGGAAATTGAAGCTTTCTTT
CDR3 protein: CAISETEIEAFF

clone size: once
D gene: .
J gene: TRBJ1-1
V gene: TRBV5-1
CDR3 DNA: TGCGCCAGCAGCCCTTCTTCAATGAACACTGAAGCTTTCTTT
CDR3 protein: CASSPSSMNTEAFF

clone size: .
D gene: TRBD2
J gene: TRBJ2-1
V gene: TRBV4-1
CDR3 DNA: TGCGCCAGCCGCCCCCCGGGCCGGAGGACTAGCGGGTACAATGAGCAGTTCTTC
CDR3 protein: CASRPPGRRTSGYNEQFF

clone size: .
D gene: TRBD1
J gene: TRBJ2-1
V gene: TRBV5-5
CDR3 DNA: TGTGCCAGCAGCTTGGTCCCTGGGGGACAGGGGACCTACAATGAGCAGTTCTTC
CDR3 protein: CASSLVPGGQGTYNEQFF

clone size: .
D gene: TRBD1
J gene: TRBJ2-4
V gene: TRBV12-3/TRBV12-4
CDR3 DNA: TGTGCCAGCAGTTCGGGACAGGAGGTGGCGCAGTACTTC
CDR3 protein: CASSSGQEVAQYF

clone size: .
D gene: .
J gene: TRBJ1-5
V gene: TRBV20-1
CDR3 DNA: TGCAGTGCTAGAGATTTTACAGGGTCTTGGCAGCCCCAGCATTTT
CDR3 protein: CSARDFTGSWQPQHF

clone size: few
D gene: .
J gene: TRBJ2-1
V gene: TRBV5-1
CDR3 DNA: TGCGCCAGCAGCTTGGCCAGGATTGATGGTGAGCAGTTCTTC
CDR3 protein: CASSLARIDGEQFF

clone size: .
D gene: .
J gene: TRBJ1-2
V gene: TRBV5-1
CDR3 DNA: TGCGCCAGCAGCTTGGATGGGAGGGGCGCGGATGGCTACACCTTC
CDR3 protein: CASSLDGRGADGYTF

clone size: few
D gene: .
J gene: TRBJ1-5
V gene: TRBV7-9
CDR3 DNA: TGTGTCAGCAGCCATGGGACGGGGGTTGATCAGCCCCAGCATTTT
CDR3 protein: CVSSHGTGVDQPQHF

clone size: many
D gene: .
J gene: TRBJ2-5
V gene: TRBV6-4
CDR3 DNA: TGTGCCAGCAGCGACTCCCAAGAGACCCAGTACTTC
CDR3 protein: CASSDSQETQYF

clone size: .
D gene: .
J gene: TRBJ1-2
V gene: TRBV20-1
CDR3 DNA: TGCAGTGCTGGGGTAGGAGGACAGTTGTCTTATGGCTACACCTTC
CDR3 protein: CSAGVGGQLSYGYTF

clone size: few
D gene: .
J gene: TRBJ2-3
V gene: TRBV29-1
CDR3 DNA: TGCAGCGTTGATGGTGCGACAGGCACAGATACGCAGTATTTT
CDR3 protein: CSVDGATGTDTQYF

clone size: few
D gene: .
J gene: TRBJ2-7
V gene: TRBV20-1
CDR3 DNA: TGCAGTGCGAACCTCCGACAGGCCTTGAGGTACGAGCAGTACTTC
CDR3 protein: CSANLRQALRYEQYF

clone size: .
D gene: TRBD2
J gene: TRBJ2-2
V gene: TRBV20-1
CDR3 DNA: TGCAGTGCTAGAGCTTCACTAGCGGGGGGGCTAAGCACCGGGGAGCTGTTTTTT
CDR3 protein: CSARASLAGGLSTGELFF

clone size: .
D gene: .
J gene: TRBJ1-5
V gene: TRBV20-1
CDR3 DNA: TGCAGTGCTAGTGATAAGGGCCCTAATCAGCCCCAGCATTTT
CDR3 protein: CSASDKGPNQPQHF

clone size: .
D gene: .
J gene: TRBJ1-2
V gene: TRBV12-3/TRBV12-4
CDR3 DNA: TGTGCCAGCAGGCCCGACTCCGGGACGAAGTATGGCTACACCTTC
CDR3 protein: CASRPDSGTKYGYTF

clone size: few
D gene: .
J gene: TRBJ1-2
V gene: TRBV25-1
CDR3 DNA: TGTGCCAGCAGTGAATCTAACGGAGGCGTTGGGGACTATGGCTACACCTTC
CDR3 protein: CASSESNGGVGDYGYTF

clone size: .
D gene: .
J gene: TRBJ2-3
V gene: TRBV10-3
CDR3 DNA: TGTGCCATCAGCCACACTTCCTCTCCTAGCACAGATACGCAGTATTTT
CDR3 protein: CAISHTSSPSTDTQYF

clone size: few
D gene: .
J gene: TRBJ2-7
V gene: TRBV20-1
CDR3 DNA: TGCAGTGCCAGCCCCCTAGTGGGGTACGAGCAGTACTTC
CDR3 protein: CSASPLVGYEQYF

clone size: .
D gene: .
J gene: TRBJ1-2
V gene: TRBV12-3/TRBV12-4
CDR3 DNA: TGTGCCAGCAGTAAGGCGGGGATCTATGGCTACACCTTC
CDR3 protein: CASSKAGIYGYTF

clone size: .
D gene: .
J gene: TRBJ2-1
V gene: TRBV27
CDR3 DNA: TGTGCCAGCAGTCCCCTCGGTTACCCCACGAACTACAATGAGCAGTTCTTC
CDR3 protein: CASSPLGYPTNYNEQFF

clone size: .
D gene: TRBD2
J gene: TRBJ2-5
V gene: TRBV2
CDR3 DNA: TGTACCAGCAGTCAAAACCGACTAGCGGTCCAAGAGACCCAGTACTTC
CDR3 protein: CTSSQNRLAVQETQYF

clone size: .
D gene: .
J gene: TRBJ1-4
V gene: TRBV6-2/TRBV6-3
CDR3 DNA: TGTGCCAGCAGAAACAAAGGACGGATCCCTAATGAAAAACTGTTTTTT
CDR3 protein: CASRNKGRIPNEKLFF

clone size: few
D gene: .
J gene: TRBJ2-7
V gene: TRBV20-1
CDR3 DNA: TGCAGTGCTAGAAGCGAGAGGGGCTACAATGAGCAGTACTTC
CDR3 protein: CSARSERGYNEQYF

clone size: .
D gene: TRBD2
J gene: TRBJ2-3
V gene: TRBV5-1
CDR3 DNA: TGCGCCAGCAGCACTAGCGCTAGCACAGATACGCAGTATTTT
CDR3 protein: CASSTSASTDTQYF

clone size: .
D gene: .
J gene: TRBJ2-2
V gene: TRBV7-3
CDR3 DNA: TGTGCCAGCAGCTTAGTAGCGGAGGGGCCGTACACCGGGGAGCTGTTTTTT
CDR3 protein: CASSLVAEGPYTGELFF